This T cell receptor beta chain was identified in a study of cytomegalovirus exposure and HLA in healthy donors. Between the trimmed V and J ends, which lost 6 bases and 4 bases, there was a span of 9 bases. Germline lookup yields CDR1 KGHSH and CDR2 LQKENI. This CDR3 has 13 amino acids. Primers for the PCR totalled 60 Vbeta and 13 Jbeta. This table comes from immunoSEQ multiplex PCR, and its TCRdb copy is limited to in-frame clones, with some not included. The top ten hold about 4.5% of the sample, which has fewer than 150,000 clones, just under 80% seen once. The receptor was isolated from a man aged 25-45 years in good health. The chain is built from TRBV18 and TRBJ2-2, with D possibly being TRBD2 (6 bases). The sample was PBMCs. Written as DNA, the CDR3 is TGTGCCAGCTCCTCCGGGAGCACCGGGGAGCTGTTTTTT. This gives the protein CASSSGSTGELFF.